Presented here are 15 T cell receptor beta chains from one specimen sequenced in a study of identical twins. Each CDR3 protein gets one entry after TCRdb re-called the 5' RACE reads with MiXCR. The data contain 400,000 to 600,000 distinct CDR3 sequences, 20% to 25% of them singletons. These records were also assigned to another study, of yellow fever vaccine responses in identical twins.

Sequenced input: CD4+ T cells sorted from blood. All receptors come from a woman between 18 and 29 years old in good health.

The rearrangement links TRBV28 to TRBJ2-5, with D possibly being TRBD1 or TRBD2 (5 bases each). Germline V CDR1 and CDR2: MDHEN, SYDVKM. The CDR3 totals 17 residues. Trimming pared 3 bases from V and 3 bases from J, leaving 20 bases between. The CDR3 DNA is TGTGCCAGCAGTTTTGAGGATTCCTCGGGGCAAAAAGAGACCCAGTACTTC. It is translated as CASSFEDSSGQKETQYF.

This chain links TRBV5-1 with TRBJ2-5; D not certain. Germline values: CDR1 SGHRS, CDR2 YFSETQ. The CDR3 is made up of 16 amino acids. V was trimmed by 0 bases and J by 2 bases, leaving 14 bases between them. The CDR3, as DNA: TGCGCCAGCAGCTTGGCTGTGAGGTCACAACAAGAGACCCAGTACTTC. It translates to CASSLAVRSQQETQYF.

The chain employs TRBV12-3 or TRBV12-4 and TRBJ2-2; possibly TRBD1 for D (5 bases). CDR3 length: 14 residues. Trimming cost V 7 bases and J 4 bases, with 13 bases left between them. The CDR3 DNA reads as TGTGCCAGCACGATCTCAGGGCGCACCGGGGAGCTGTTTTTT. Translating gives CASTISGRTGELFF.

This clonotype was observed many times. The chain joins TRBV5-1 to TRBJ2-2, with D perhaps matching TRBD1 (6 bases). The V gene lost 2 bases and the J gene lost 3 bases, with 14 bases spanning the gap. CDR1 is SGHRS and CDR2 is YFSETQ in the germline V gene. The CDR3 runs to 16 residues. The CDR3 sequence is CASSFAGQGYTGELFF. In DNA form, the CDR3 reads TGCGCCAGCAGCTTTGCTGGGCAGGGGTACACCGGGGAGCTGTTTTTT.

This clonotype showed up just a few times. The gene calls are TRBV18 and TRBJ1-6, with 11 bases identical to TRBD1. Germline V gene sequence: CDR1 KGHSH, CDR2 LQKENI. The ends lost 8 bases at V and 9 bases at J; junction bases unmatched: 6. The CDR3 loop spans 14 amino acids. CDR3 sequence reads: CASQPGTGGSPLHF. CDR3 coding DNA: TGTGCCAGCCAACCGGGGACAGGGGGTTCACCCCTCCACTTT.

This rearrangement joins TRBV12-3 or TRBV12-4 to TRBJ2-3; D ambiguous. CDR3 size: 13 residues. Between the trimmed V and J ends, which lost 7 bases and 2 bases, there was a span of 10 bases. As DNA, the CDR3 is TGTGCCAGCAACATGGGGTTCACAGATACGCAGTATTTT. It yields the protein CASNMGFTDTQYF.

This clonotype occurred a few times. V is TRBV7-2 and J is TRBJ1-6, with 9 bases aligning to TRBD1. In germline, CDR1 is SGHTA, CDR2 FQGNSA. Trimming took 2 bases from V and 10 from J; bases not matched to a gene: 3. The CDR3 totals 14 residues. Here the CDR3 reads CASSLRQGDSPLHF. The CDR3 DNA reads TGTGCCAGCAGCTTAAGACAGGGGGACTCACCCCTCCACTTT.

V is TRBV15 and J is TRBJ2-7; D tentatively reads TRBD1 or TRBD2 (5 bases each). The CDR3 is 14 residues long. V was clipped by 0 bases and J by 4 bases, with 10 bases between them. The germline CDR1 and CDR2 sequences are LNHNV and YYDKDF (reference sequence). Here the CDR3 reads CATSRERGGYEQYF. The CDR3, as DNA: TGTGCCACCAGCAGAGAGAGGGGCGGGTACGAGCAGTACTTC.

DNA of the CDR3: TGTGCCATCAGTGAACAGGGTCTCGCCAAAAACATTCAGTACTTC. Protein product: CAISEQGLAKNIQYF. The rearrangement links TRBV10-3 to TRBJ2-4, with D possibly being TRBD1 (6 bases). With 3 bases removed from V and 1 base from J, the gap between germline ends came to 10 bases. Germline values: CDR1 ENHRY, CDR2 SYGVKD. The CDR3 contains 15 residues.

This clonotype was found once. V gene TRBV5-5 combines with J gene TRBJ2-7; 7 nucleotides align to TRBD2. The germline CDR1 and CDR2 sequences are SGHKS and YYEKEE (reference sequence). J gave up 3 bases and V 0 bases, and 3 bases lay outside the gene matches. This CDR3 has 14 residues. The CDR3 is CASSLGGGIYEQYF. DNA of the CDR3: TGTGCCAGCAGCTTGGGGGGGGGAATCTACGAGCAGTACTTC.

The chain recombines TRBV6-5 with TRBJ2-3; D is perhaps TRBD1 (5 bases). Trimming left V 1 base short and J 3 bases short, with 11 bases between. The CDR3 totals 15 residues. Germline CDR1 reads MNHEY; CDR2 reads SVGAGI. CDR3 sequence: CASSYLSQGTDTQYF. The CDR3 DNA reads TGTGCCAGCAGTTACTTGAGTCAGGGAACAGATACGCAGTATTTT.

Only a few counts were recorded for this clonotype. CDR3 residues: CASSPTGTELGYGYTF. Written as DNA, the CDR3 is TGCGCCAGCAGCCCAACCGGGACAGAGCTCGGCTATGGCTACACCTTC. The chain recombines TRBV4-1 with TRBJ1-2, with 7 bases that match TRBD1. CDR3 length equals 16 residues. With 4 bases clipped from V and 4 bases from J, the junction kept 12 bases outside the gene matches. Germline V gene lookup returns CDR1 MGHRA and CDR2 YSYEKL.

This clonotype has more than one count but fewer than ten. The V call is TRBV7-8, the J call TRBJ2-1, with a weak D call TRBD2 (5 bases). CDR1 is SGHVS, CDR2 FQNEAQ, per germline. The CDR3 is 12 residues long. The germline V and J ends were trimmed by 1 base and 14 bases, with 12 bases remaining between them. The CDR3 bases are TGTGCCAGCAGCTTAGTTCCCGGGGTTAAGTTCTTC. It yields the protein CASSLVPGVKFF. Full variable domain (remainder filled in from reference TRBV7-8 and TRBJ2-1): GAGVSQSPRYKVAKRGQDVALRCDPISGHVSLFWYQQALGQGPEFLTYFQNEAQLDKSGLPSDRFFAERPEGSVSTLKIQRTQQEDSAVYLCASSLVPGVKFFGPGTRLTVL.

This clonotype was seen a few times. The rearrangement joins TRBV3-1 to TRBJ2-2; 7 nucleotides align to TRBD1. CDR1 is LGHDT, CDR2 YNNKEL, per germline (reference sequence). V gave up 3 bases and J gave up 6 bases; unmatched junction bases: 10. CDR3 length: 16 amino acids. The DNA of the CDR3 is TGTGCCAGCAGCCAGCTGGGACAGTCAGGGGCCGGGGAGCTGTTTTTT. Translating it yields CASSQLGQSGAGELFF. Using reference TRBV3-1 and TRBJ2-2 for the parts outside the CDR3, the full variable domain is DTAVSQTPKYLVTQMGNDKSIKCEQNLGHDTMYWYKQDSKKFLKIMFSYNNKELIINETVPNRFSPKSPDKAHLNLHINSLELGDSAVYFCASSQLGQSGAGELFFGEGSRLTVL.

In the case of this clonotype: The junction departs from germline at one end; a sequencing error may be responsible. The CDR3 DNA reads TGTACCAGCTGGAGCCCTAGCGGGAGATCCGCGAACACCGGGGAGCTGTTTTTT. Its translation: CTSWSPSGRSANTGELFF. The chain has TRBV3-1 and TRBJ2-2; 10 bases are shared with TRBD2. The germline V gene has CDR1 LGHDT and CDR2 YNNKEL (reference sequence). The length of the CDR3 is 18 residues.